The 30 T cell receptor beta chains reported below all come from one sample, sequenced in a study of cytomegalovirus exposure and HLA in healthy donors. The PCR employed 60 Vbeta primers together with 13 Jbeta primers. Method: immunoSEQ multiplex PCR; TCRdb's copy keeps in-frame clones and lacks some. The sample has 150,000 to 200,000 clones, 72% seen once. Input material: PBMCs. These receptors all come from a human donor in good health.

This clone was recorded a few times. CDR3 sequence (DNA): TGTGCCAGCAGCCTAAACTTCTTGTGGTCAAAAGGGGGTGGCTACACCTTC. As protein: CASSLNFLWSKGGGYTF. The rearrangement joins TRBV7-8 to TRBJ1-2; tentatively, D is TRBD1 (6 bases). The germline V and J ends were trimmed by 5 bases and 7 bases, with 26 bases remaining between them. This CDR3 has 17 residues. Germline lookup yields CDR1 SGHVS and CDR2 FQNEAQ.

CDR3 in DNA: TGTGCCAGCAGCTTATTGGGGACAGGGGGAAATGAGCAGTTCTTC. Translation gives CASSLLGTGGNEQFF. The J gene is TRBJ2-1, the V gene TRBV11-3; 11 bases are a match to TRBD1. Trimming cost V 2 bases and J 7 bases; bases outside gene matches: 4. The germline CDR1 and CDR2 sequences are SGHNT and YENEEA. The CDR3 is 15 amino acids.

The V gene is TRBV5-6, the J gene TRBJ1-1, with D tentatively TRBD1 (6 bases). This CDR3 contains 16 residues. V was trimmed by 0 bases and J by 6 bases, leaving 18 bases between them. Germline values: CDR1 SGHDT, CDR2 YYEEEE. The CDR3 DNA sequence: TGTGCCAGCAGCTTGGCCAGGGGCAGGGGAGCCCCTGAAGCTTTCTTT. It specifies CASSLARGRGAPEAFF. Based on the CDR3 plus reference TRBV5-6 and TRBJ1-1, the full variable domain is DAGVTQSPTHLIKTRGQQVTLRCSPKSGHDTVSWYQQALGQGPQFIFQYYEEEERQRGNFPDRFSGHQFPNYSSELNVNALLLGDSALYLCASSLARGRGAPEAFFGQGTRLTVV.

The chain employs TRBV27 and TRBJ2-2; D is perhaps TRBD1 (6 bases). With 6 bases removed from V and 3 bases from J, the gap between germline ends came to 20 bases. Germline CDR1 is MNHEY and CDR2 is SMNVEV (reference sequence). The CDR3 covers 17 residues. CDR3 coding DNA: TGTGCCAGCAGCCGGGACACCGGGTATCCGGACACCGGGGAGCTGTTTTTT. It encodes CASSRDTGYPDTGELFF.

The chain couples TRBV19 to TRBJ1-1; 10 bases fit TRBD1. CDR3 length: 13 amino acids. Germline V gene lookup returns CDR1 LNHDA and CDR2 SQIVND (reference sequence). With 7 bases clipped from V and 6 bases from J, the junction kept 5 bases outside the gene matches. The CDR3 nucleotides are TGTGCCAGTACCCTGACAGGGGGCCCTGAAGCTTTCTTT. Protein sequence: CASTLTGGPEAFF.

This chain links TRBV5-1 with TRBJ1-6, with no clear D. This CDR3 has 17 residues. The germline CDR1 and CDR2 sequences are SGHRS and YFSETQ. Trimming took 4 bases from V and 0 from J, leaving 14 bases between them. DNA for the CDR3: TGCGCCAGCAGCCCTACCCCTACCTCCTCCTATAATTCACCCCTCCACTTT. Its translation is CASSPTPTSSYNSPLHF.

The CDR3 loop reads CASSLTGGTGSYEQYF. The CDR3 coding sequence is TGTGCCAGCAGCTTAACCGGAGGGACAGGATCCTACGAGCAGTACTTC. This sequence joins TRBV7-3 and TRBJ2-7, with 8 bases lining up with TRBD1. The germline CDR1 and CDR2 sequences are SGHTA and FQGTGA. The CDR3 is 16 residues long. J gave up 1 base and V 0 bases, and 5 bases lay outside the gene matches.

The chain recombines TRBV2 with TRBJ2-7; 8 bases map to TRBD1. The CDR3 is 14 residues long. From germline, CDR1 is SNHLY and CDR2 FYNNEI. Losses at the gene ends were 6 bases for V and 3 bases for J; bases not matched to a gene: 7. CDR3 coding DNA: TGTGCCAGCAGCGCCAGCACAGGGGGCTACGAGCAGTACTTC. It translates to CASSASTGGYEQYF. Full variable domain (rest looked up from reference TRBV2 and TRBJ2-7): EPEVTQTPSHQVTQMGQEVILRCVPISNHLYFYWYRQILGQKVEFLVSFYNNEISEKSEIFDDQFSVERPDGSNFTLKIRSTKLEDSAMYFCASSASTGGYEQYFGPGTRLTVT.

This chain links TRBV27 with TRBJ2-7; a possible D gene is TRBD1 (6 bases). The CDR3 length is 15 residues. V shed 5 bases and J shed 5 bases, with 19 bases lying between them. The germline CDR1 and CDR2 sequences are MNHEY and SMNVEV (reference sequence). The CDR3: CASSRYRAGRDEQYF. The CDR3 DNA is TGTGCCAGCAGTCGGTACAGGGCCGGGCGGGACGAGCAGTACTTC.

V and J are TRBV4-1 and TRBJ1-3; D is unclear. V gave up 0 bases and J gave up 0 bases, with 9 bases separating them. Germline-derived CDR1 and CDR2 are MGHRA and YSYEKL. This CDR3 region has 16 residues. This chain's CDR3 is CASSQDPEPSGNTIYF. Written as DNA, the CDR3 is TGCGCCAGCAGCCAAGATCCGGAGCCCTCTGGAAACACCATATATTTT.

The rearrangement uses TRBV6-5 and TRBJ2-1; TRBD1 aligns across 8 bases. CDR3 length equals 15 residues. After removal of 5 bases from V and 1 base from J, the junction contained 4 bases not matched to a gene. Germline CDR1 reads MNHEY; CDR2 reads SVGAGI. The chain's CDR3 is CASSPDRGSYNEQFF. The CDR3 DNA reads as TGTGCCAGCAGTCCCGACAGGGGTTCCTACAATGAGCAGTTCTTC.

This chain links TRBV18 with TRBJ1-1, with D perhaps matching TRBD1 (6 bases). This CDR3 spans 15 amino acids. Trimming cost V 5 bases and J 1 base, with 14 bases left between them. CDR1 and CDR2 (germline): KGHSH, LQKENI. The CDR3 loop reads CASSSKTGRNTEAFF. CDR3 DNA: TGTGCCAGCTCATCCAAGACAGGCCGGAACACTGAAGCTTTCTTT.

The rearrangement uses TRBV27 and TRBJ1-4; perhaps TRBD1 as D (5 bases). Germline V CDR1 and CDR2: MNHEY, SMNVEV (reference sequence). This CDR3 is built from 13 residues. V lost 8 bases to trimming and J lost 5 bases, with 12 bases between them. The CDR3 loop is CASGGRINEKLFF. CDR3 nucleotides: TGTGCCAGCGGGGGGAGAATCAATGAAAAACTGTTTTTT.

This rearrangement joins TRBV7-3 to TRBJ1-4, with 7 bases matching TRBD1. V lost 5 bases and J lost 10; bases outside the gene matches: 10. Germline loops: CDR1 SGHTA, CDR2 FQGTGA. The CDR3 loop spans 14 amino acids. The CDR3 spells CASSPTQGWGKLFF. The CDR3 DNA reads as TGTGCCAGCAGCCCTACACAGGGGTGGGGAAAACTGTTTTTT.

In DNA, the CDR3 is TGTGCCAGCAGTTACACCTCCGGGAACACTGAAGCTTTCTTT. Amino acid sequence: CASSYTSGNTEAFF. The rearrangement links TRBV6-5 to TRBJ1-1; D ambiguous. CDR1 is MNHEY and CDR2 is SVGAGI in the germline V gene. Trimming took 2 bases from V and 1 from J, leaving 8 bases between them. The CDR3 extends over 14 amino acids.

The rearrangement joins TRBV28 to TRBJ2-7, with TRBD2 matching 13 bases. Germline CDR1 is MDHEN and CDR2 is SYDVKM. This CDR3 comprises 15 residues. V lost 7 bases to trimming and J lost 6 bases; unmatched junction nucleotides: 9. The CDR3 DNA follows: TGTGCCAGCACGAACCCCGGACTAGCGGGGGCCGAGCAGTACTTC. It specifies CASTNPGLAGAEQYF.

The CDR3 region is CASSGANQETQYF. The CDR3 DNA follows: TGTGCCAGCAGCGGGGCCAACCAAGAGACCCAGTACTTC. J is TRBJ2-5 and V is TRBV5-4; D may be TRBD1 (5 bases). The CDR3 sequence is 13 residues long. CDR1 is SGHNT and CDR2 is YYREEE in the germline V gene (reference sequence). The V end was cut by 4 bases, the J end by 0 bases, with 7 bases between.

The CDR3 loop is CASSLGASGGSQETQYF. Written as DNA, the CDR3 is TGTGCCAGCAGCTTAGGGGCTAGCGGGGGGTCCCAAGAGACCCAGTACTTC. This chain connects TRBV11-3 to TRBJ2-5; the match to TRBD2 covers 11 bases. V was clipped by 1 base and J by 1 base; unmatched bases: 5. Germline CDR1 is SGHNT and CDR2 is YENEEA. The CDR3 consists of 17 residues. Full variable domain (rest looked up from reference TRBV11-3 and TRBJ2-5): EAGVVQSPRYKIIEKKQPVAFWCNPISGHNTLYWYLQNLGQGPELLIRYENEEAVDDSQLPKDRFSAERLKGVDSTLKIQPAELGDSAVYLCASSLGASGGSQETQYFGPGTRLLVL.

The CDR3 DNA is TGTGCCAGCAGTGTTCAATTTAGGTCAGGGGGCTCAGGAAATGAGCAGTTCTTC. Amino acids: CASSVQFRSGGSGNEQFF. This chain joins TRBV6-1 and TRBJ2-1; the match to TRBD1 covers 8 bases. With V trimmed by 4 bases and J by 7 bases, 18 bases remained unmatched. This CDR3 contains 18 residues. Germline V gives CDR1 MNHNS, CDR2 SASEGT.

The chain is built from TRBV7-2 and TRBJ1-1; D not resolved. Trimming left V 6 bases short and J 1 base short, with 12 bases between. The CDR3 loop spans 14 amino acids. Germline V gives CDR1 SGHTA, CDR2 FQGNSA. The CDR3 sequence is CASRIPTTNTEAFF. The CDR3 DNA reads TGTGCCAGCAGGATACCGACAACGAACACTGAAGCTTTCTTT.

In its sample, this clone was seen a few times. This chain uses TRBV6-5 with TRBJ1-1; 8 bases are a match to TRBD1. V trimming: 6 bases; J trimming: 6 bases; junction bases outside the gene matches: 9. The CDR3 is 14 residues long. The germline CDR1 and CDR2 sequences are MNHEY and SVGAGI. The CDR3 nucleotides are TGTGCCAGCAGAAACCTACAGGGGGTCCCTGAAGCTTTCTTT. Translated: CASRNLQGVPEAFF.

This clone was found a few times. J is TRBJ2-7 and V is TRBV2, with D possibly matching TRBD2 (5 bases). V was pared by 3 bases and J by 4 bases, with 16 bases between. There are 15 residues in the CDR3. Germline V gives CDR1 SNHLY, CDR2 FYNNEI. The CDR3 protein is CASSDRNGLLYEQYF. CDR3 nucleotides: TGTGCCAGCAGTGATAGGAACGGACTTCTTTACGAGCAGTACTTC.

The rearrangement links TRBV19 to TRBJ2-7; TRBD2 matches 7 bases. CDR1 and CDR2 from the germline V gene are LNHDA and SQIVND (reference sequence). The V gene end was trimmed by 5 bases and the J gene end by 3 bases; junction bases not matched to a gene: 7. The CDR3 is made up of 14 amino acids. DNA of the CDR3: TGTGCCAGTAGTCCACCGGGGGAGGGCTACGAGCAGTACTTC. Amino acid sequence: CASSPPGEGYEQYF.

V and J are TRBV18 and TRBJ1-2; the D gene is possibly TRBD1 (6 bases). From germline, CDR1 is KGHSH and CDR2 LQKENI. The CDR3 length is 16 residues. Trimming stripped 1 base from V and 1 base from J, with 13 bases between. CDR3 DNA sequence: TGTGCCAGCTCACCACAAAGGGACACGGTTAACTATGGCTACACCTTC. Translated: CASSPQRDTVNYGYTF.

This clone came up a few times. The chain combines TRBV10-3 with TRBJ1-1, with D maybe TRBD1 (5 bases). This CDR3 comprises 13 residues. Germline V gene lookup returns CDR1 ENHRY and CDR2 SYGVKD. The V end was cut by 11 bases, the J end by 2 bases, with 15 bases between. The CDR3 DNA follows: TGTGCCGCACGGCGGGGCATCAACACTGAAGCTTTCTTT. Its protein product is CAARRGINTEAFF.

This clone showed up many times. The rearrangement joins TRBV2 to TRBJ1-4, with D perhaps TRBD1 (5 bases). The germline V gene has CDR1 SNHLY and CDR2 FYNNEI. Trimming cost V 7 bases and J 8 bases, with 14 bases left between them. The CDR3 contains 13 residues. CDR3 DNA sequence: TGTGCCAGCATGGGGGGGGGTTTGGAAAAACTGTTTTTT. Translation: CASMGGGLEKLFF.

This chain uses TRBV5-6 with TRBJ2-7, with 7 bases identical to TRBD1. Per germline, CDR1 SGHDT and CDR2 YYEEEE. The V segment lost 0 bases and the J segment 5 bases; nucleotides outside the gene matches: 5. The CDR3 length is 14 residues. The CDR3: CASSLGQGFDEQYF. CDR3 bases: TGTGCCAGCAGCTTGGGACAGGGTTTCGACGAGCAGTACTTC.

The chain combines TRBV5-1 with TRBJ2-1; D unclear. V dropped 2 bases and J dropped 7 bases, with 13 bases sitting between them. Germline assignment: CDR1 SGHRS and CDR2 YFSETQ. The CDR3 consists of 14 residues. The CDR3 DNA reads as TGCGCCAGCAGCTTCTCCAGCGACGTGAATGAGCAGTTCTTC. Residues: CASSFSSDVNEQFF. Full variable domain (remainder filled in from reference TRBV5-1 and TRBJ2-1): KAGVTQTPRYLIKTRGQQVTLSCSPISGHRSVSWYQQTPGQGLQFLFEYFSETQRNKGNFPGRFSGRQFSNSRSEMNVSTLELGDSALYLCASSFSSDVNEQFFGPGTRLTVL.

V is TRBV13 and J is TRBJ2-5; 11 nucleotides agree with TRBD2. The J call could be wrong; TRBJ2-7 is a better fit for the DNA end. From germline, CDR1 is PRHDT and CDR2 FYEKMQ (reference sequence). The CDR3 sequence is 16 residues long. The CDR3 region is CASSLRLAGGSYEQYF. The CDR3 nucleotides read TGTGCCAGCAGCTTAAGGCTAGCGGGGGGTTCCTACGAGCAGTACTTC.

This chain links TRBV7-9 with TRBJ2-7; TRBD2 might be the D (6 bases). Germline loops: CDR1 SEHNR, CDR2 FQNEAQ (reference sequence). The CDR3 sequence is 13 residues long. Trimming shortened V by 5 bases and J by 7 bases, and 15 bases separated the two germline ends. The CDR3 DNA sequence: TGTGCCAGCAGCCGGGACTTCTTGGGTGAGCAGTACTTC. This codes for CASSRDFLGEQYF.